This TCR beta chain was sequenced during a study of vaccination and CD4 T cells after COVID-19. This sample's treatment: roughly 10-day PBMC culture with coronavirus spike peptide pools or control peptides (ViraFEST assay). It was before the COVID-19 pandemic (2011-2018) that the unexposed donor's CD4+ T cells were collected. On this clonotype: Its specificity is unknown.

The CDR3 spans 16 residues. Trimming removed 5 bases from V and 2 bases from J; junction bases left unmatched: 9. The Oncomine TCR Beta short-read assay generated sequence data from the DNA of cultured CD4+ T cells. TCRdb independently ran MiXCR on the PCR reads; one entry per CDR3 protein. In the table there are 8,800 or so distinct CDR3 sequences, about 43% of which are singletons. Specimen: CD4+ T cells from blood, cultured in vitro. The receptor comes from a human donor in good health. V gene TRBV12-3 or TRBV12-4 combines with J gene TRBJ1-5; TRBD1 matches 7 bases. The CDR3 bases are TGTGCCAGCAGTCCTAGGGGTCAGGGGGGCAATCAGCCCCAGCATTTT. Translation gives CASSPRGQGGNQPQHF.